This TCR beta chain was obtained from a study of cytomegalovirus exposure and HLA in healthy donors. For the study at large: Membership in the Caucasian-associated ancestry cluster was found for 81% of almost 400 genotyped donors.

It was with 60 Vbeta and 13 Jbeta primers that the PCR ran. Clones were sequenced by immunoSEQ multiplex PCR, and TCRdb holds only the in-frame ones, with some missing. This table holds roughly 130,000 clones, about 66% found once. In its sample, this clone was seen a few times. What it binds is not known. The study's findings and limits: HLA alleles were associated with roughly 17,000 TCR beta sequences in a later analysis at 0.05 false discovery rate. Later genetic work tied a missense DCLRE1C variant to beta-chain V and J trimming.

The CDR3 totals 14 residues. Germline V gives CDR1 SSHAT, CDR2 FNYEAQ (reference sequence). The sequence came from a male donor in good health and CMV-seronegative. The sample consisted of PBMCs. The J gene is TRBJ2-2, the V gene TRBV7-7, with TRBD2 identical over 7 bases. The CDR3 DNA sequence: TGTGCTATCCGACTAGCTATGAACACCGGGGAGCTGTTTTTT. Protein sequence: CAIRLAMNTGELFF.